This TCR beta chain was identified during a study of T-cell reconstitution after alpha-beta-depleted transplantation in children. The TCRbeta library was prepared with unique molecular identifiers. TCRdb passed the PCR reads through MiXCR, listing each CDR3 protein once. The data show approximately 130,000 distinct CDR3 sequences, roughly 10% seen once. The length of the CDR3 is 14 residues. Between the trimmed V and J ends, which lost 4 bases and 2 bases, there was a span of 12 bases. The germline CDR1 and CDR2 sequences are SGHDT and YYEEEE. The table lists this clonotype with many counts. Its antigen remains unknown. Points from the study as a whole: From surviving recipient T cells and thymic progenitors came the high day-60 TCRbeta diversity observed in some patients. By one year post-transplant, T-cell counts and diversity largely arose from T cells that were newly produced. It was reported that alpha-beta T cells came from several hundred expanded graft clones (about two months after transplant).

The genes are TRBV5-6 and TRBJ2-5; tentative D call: TRBD1 (5 bases). This TCR was recovered from a girl under three years old who had a stem cell transplant for combined immunodeficiency, so the T cells may come from the graft donor. Sequenced here: PBMCs, mostly from graft donor cells, sampled 180 days after TCRalphabeta/CD19-depleted stem cell transplant. CDR3 DNA: TGTGCCAGCAGCCGATCAGGGTTTCAAGAGACCCAGTACTTC. This translates into CASSRSGFQETQYF.